This T cell receptor beta chain stems from a study of cytomegalovirus exposure and HLA in healthy donors. As concerns this clone: Its specificity is not known.

13 Jbeta primers and 60 Vbeta primers were used for the PCR. Method: immunoSEQ multiplex PCR; TCRdb's copy keeps in-frame clones and lacks some. This sample has around 120,000 clones, with 55% to 65% found just once. Germline CDR1 and CDR2: SGDLS and YYNGEE. The V end lost 0 bases, the J end lost 3 bases, and 9 bases lay between the germline ends. The CDR3 spans 14 residues. Whole-study results and caveats: For cytomegalovirus status, the classifier reportedly gave diagnoses with high specificity and sensitivity. Judged likely to be a sequencing artifact was a cluster of highly shared sequence variants.

The origin of this receptor is a woman between 40 and 50 years old in good health and CMV-seropositive. The genes are TRBV9 and TRBJ1-2, with D tentatively TRBD1 (6 bases). The sample comprised PBMCs. The CDR3 loop is CASSVGTAHYGYTF. CDR3 in DNA: TGTGCCAGCAGCGTAGGGACAGCCCACTATGGCTACACCTTC.